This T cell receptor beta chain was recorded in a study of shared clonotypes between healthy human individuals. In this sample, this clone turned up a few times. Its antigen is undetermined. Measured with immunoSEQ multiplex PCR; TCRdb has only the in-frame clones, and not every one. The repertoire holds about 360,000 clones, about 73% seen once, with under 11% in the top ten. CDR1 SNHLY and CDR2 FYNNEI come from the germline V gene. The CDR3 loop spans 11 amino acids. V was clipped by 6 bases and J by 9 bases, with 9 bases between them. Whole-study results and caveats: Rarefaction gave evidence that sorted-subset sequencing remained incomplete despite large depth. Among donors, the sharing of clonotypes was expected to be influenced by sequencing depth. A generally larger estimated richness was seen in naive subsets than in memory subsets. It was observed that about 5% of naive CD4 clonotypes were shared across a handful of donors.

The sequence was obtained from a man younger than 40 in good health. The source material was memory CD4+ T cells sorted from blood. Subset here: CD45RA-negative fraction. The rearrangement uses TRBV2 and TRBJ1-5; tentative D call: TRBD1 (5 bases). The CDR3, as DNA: TGTGCCAGCAGGGACACTCCGCCCCAGCATTTT. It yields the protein CASRDTPPQHF. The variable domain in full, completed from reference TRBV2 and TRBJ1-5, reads EPEVTQTPSHQVTQMGQEVILRCVPISNHLYFYWYRQILGQKVEFLVSFYNNEISEKSEIFDDQFSVERPDGSNFTLKIRSTKLEDSAMYFCASRDTPPQHFGDGTRLSIL.